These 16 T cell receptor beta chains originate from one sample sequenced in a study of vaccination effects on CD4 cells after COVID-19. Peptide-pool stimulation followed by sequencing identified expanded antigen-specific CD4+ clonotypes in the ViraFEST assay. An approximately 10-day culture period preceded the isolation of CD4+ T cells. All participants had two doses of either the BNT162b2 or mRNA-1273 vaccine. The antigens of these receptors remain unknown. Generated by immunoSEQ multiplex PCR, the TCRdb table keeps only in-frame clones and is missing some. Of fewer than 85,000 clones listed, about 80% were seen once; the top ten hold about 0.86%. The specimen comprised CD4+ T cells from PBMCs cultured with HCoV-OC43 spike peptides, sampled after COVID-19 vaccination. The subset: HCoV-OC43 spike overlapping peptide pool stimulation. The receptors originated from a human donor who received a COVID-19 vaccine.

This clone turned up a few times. The CDR3 DNA sequence: TGTGCCAGCAGTTATGTGTCAGCCACTGAAGCTTTCTTT. It yields the protein CASSYVSATEAFF. The V gene is TRBV28, the J gene TRBJ1-1; D is unclear. This CDR3 region has 13 residues. V was cut by 4 bases and J by 4 bases, with 10 bases left in between. Germline V lookup: CDR1 MDHEN, CDR2 SYDVKM.

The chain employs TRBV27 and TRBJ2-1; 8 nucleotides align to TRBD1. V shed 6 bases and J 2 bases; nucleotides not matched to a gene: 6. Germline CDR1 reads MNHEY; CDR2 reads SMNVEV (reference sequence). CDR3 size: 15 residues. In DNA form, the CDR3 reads TGTGCCAGCAGGGACAGGGCCGTAACCTACAATGAGCAGTTCTTC. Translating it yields CASRDRAVTYNEQFF.

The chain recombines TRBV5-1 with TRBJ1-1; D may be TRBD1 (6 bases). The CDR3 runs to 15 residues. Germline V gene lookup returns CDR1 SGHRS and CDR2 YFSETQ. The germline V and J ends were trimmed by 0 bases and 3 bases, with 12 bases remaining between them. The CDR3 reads CASSLGWGADTEAFF. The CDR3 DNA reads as TGCGCCAGCAGCTTGGGGTGGGGGGCGGACACTGAAGCTTTCTTT.

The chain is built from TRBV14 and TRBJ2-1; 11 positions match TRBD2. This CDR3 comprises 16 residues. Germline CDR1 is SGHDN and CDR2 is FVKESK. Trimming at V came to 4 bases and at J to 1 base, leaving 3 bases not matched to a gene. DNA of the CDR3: TGTGCCAGCAGCCCACTAGCGGGGGTTTCCTACAATGAGCAGTTCTTC. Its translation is CASSPLAGVSYNEQFF. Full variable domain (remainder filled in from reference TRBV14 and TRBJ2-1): EAGVTQFPSHSVIEKGQTVTLRCDPISGHDNLYWYRRVMGKEIKFLLHFVKESKQDESGMPNNRFLAERTGGTYSTLKVQPAELEDSGVYFCASSPLAGVSYNEQFFGPGTRLTVL.

This CDR3 reads CAWTDGWAASSTYGYTF. CDR3 bases: TGTGCCTGGACCGACGGTTGGGCAGCCTCAAGTACCTATGGCTACACCTTC. The V gene is TRBV30, the J gene TRBJ1-2; D uncertain. With 4 bases removed from V and 4 bases from J, the gap between germline ends came to 25 bases. The length of the CDR3 is 17 residues. Germline V gene sequence: CDR1 GTSNPN, CDR2 SVGIG (reference sequence).

The CDR3 DNA sequence: TGCGCCAGCAGCTTTATTCCCCAGGGCGACAATGAGCAGTTCTTC. Amino acids: CASSFIPQGDNEQFF. The genes are TRBV5-1 and TRBJ2-1, with D tentatively TRBD1 (5 bases). V shed 2 bases and J shed 5 bases, with 14 bases lying between them. CDR1 and CDR2 from the germline V gene are SGHRS and YFSETQ. This CDR3 spans 15 amino acids.

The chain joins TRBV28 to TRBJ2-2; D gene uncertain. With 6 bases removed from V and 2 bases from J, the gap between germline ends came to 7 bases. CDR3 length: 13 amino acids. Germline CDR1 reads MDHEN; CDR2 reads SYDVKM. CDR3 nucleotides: TGTGCCAGCAGGAAAGGTAACACCGGGGAGCTGTTTTTT. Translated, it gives CASRKGNTGELFF.

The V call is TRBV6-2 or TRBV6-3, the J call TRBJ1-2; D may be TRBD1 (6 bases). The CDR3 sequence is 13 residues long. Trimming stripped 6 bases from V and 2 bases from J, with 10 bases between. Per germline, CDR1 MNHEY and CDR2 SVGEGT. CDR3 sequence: CASSPTGNYGYTF. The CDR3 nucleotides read TGTGCCAGCAGCCCGACAGGAAACTATGGCTACACCTTC.

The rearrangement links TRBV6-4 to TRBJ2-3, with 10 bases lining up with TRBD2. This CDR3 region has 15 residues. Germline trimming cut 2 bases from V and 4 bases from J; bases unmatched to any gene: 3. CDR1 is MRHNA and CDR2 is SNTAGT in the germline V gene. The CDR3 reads CASSDKRGGSDTQYF. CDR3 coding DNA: TGTGCCAGCAGTGACAAGCGGGGGGGCTCAGATACGCAGTATTTT.

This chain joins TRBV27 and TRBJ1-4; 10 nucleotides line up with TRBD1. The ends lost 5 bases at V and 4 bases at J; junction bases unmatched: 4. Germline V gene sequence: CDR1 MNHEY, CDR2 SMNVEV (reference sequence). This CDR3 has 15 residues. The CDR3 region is CASSGQGVGNEKLFF. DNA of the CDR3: TGTGCCAGCAGTGGACAGGGGGTGGGTAATGAAAAACTGTTTTTT.

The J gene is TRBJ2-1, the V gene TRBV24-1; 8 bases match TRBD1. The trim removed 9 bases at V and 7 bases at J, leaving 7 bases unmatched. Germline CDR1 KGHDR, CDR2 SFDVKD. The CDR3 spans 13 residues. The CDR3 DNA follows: TGTGCCACCCGCTCGACAGGGGTTAATGAGCAGTTCTTC. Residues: CATRSTGVNEQFF.

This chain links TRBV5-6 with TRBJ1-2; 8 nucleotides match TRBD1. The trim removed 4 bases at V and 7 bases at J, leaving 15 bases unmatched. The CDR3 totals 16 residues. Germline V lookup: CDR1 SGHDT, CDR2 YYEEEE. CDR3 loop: CASSGGILTGAGGYTF. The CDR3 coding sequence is TGTGCCAGCAGCGGGGGGATACTGACAGGGGCTGGTGGCTACACCTTC.

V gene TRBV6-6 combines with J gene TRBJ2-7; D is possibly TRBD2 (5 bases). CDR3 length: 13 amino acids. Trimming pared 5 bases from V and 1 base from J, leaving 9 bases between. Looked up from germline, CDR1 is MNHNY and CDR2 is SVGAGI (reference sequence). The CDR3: CASSRLASYEQYV. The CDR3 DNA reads TGTGCCAGCAGTCGGCTAGCTTCCTACGAGCAGTACGTC.

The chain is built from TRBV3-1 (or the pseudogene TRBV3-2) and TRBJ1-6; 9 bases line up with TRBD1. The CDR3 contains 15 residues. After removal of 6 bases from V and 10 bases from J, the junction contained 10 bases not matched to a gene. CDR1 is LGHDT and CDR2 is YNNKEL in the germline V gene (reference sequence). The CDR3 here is CASSPTGTGQSPLHF. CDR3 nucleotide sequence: TGTGCCAGCAGTCCTACCGGGACAGGGCAATCACCCCTCCACTTT.

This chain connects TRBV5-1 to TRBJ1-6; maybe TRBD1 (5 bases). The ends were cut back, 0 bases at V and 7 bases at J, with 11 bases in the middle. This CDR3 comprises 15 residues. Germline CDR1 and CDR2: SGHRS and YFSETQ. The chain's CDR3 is CASSLGNPGNSPLHF. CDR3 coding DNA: TGCGCCAGCAGCTTGGGAAACCCAGGGAATTCACCCCTCCACTTT. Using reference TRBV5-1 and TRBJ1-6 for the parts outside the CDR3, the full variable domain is KAGVTQTPRYLIKTRGQQVTLSCSPISGHRSVSWYQQTPGQGLQFLFEYFSETQRNKGNFPGRFSGRQFSNSRSEMNVSTLELGDSALYLCASSLGNPGNSPLHFGNGTRLTVT.

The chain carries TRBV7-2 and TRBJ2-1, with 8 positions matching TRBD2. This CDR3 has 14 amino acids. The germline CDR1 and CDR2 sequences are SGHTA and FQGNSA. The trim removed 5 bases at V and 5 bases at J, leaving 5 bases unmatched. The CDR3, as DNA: TGTGCCAGCAGCCGGACTAGCAGTAACAATGAGCAGTTCTTC. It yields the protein CASSRTSSNNEQFF. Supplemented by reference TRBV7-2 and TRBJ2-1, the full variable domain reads GAGVSQSPSNKVTEKGKDVELRCDPISGHTALYWYRQSLGQGLEFLIYFQGNSAPDKSGLPSDRFSAERTGGSVSTLTIQRTQQEDSAVYLCASSRTSSNNEQFFGPGTRLTVL.